The rows below give T cell receptor beta chains drawn from one sample of a study of blood T cell repertoires in COVID-19. Profiling relied on immunoSEQ multiplex PCR, and the TCRdb table lists in-frame clones only, not all of them. The data hold 100,000 to 120,000 clones, with around 74% observed a single time. Source material: peripheral blood. The receptor source for this set is a woman aged 55-70 years with acute or convalescent COVID-19. Each CDR3 is given with its conserved first and last residue. A D gene is named only where the DNA matches it firmly. Not every row has a clone size; where given, it reads once, few, many or a size class.

V: TRBV11-3; D: TRBD1; size: -; J: TRBJ2-1; CDR3: CASSFGTGGGVQFF; DNA: TGTGCCAGCAGCTTCGGGACAGGGGGCGGGGTGCAGTTCTTC
V: TRBV29-1; D: -; size: -; J: TRBJ1-1; CDR3: CSVGRGGGTKMNTEAFF; DNA: TGCAGCGTTGGCCGGGGCGGGGGCACGAAGATGAACACTGAAGCTTTCTTT
V: TRBV5-1; D: -; size: -; J: TRBJ1-4; CDR3: CASSNGQTAKGEKLFF; DNA: TGCGCCAGCAGCAACGGACAGACCGCTAAGGGCGAAAAACTGTTTTTT
V: TRBV3-1/TRBV3-2; D: TRBD1; size: once; J: TRBJ2-3; CDR3: CASSQEGDRVNTQYF; DNA: TGTGCCAGCAGCCAAGAAGGGGACAGGGTGAATACGCAGTATTTT
V: TRBV5-6; D: TRBD1; size: -; J: TRBJ1-2; CDR3: CASGNRGATF; DNA: TGTGCCAGCGGTAACAGGGGTGCCACCTTC
V: TRBV7-2; D: -; size: -; J: TRBJ1-2; CDR3: CASSSGGKVYGYTF; DNA: TGTGCCAGCAGCTCCGGGGGAAAGGTCTATGGCTACACCTTC
V: TRBV9; D: TRBD1; size: -; J: TRBJ1-1; CDR3: CASSVGQGSYTEAFF; DNA: TGTGCCAGCAGCGTAGGACAGGGGTCGTACACTGAAGCTTTCTTT
V: TRBV5-6; D: -; size: few; J: TRBJ2-5; CDR3: CASSLLRGQETQYF; DNA: TGTGCCAGCAGCTTGTTAAGGGGCCAAGAGACCCAGTACTTC
V: TRBV30; D: -; size: -; J: TRBJ2-7; CDR3: CAWRTPSTGLPYEQYF; DNA: TGTGCCTGGAGAACCCCCTCAACCGGGTTACCCTACGAGCAGTACTTC
V: TRBV6-4; D: TRBD1; size: -; J: TRBJ1-5; CDR3: CASSDSWDRAYSNQPQHF; DNA: TGTGCCAGCAGTGACTCGTGGGACAGGGCGTATAGCAATCAGCCCCAGCATTTT
V: TRBV6-2/TRBV6-3; D: TRBD1; size: few; J: TRBJ2-3; CDR3: CASSLGQGGTQYF; DNA: TGTGCCAGCAGTCTTGGACAGGGAGGTACGCAGTATTTT
V: TRBV6-4; D: -; size: -; J: TRBJ2-7; CDR3: CAILGDHSYEQYF; DNA: TGTGCCATCCTCGGAGACCACTCCTACGAGCAGTACTTC
V: TRBV18; D: TRBD1; size: few; J: TRBJ1-2; CDR3: CASSSTPGQENRYTF; DNA: TGTGCCAGCTCATCCACTCCGGGACAGGAGAATCGCTACACCTTC
V: TRBV7-2; D: TRBD1; size: -; J: TRBJ2-3; CDR3: CASSLLYTGGDTQYF; DNA: TGTGCCAGCAGCTTACTGTATACAGGGGGGGATACGCAGTATTTT
V: TRBV7-9; D: TRBD2; size: -; J: TRBJ2-1; CDR3: CASTLRGGKNAYNEQFF; DNA: TGTGCCAGCACCCTTCGGGGGGGAAAAAATGCCTACAATGAGCAGTTCTTC
V: TRBV6-2/TRBV6-3; D: -; size: -; J: TRBJ2-3; CDR3: CASSLLSGPNFKGFRDTQYF; DNA: TGTGCCAGCAGCCTCCTTAGCGGCCCTAACTTCAAAGGTTTCAGAGATACGCAGTATTTT
V: TRBV6-2/TRBV6-3; D: TRBD1; size: -; J: TRBJ1-1; CDR3: CASSSTGAVTEAFF; DNA: TGTGCCAGCAGTTCCACAGGGGCGGTAACTGAAGCTTTCTTT
V: TRBV5-4; D: -; size: -; J: TRBJ2-7; CDR3: CASSLTGPYEQYF; DNA: TGTGCCAGCAGCTTGACAGGGCCCTACGAGCAGTACTTC
V: TRBV6-5; D: -; size: few; J: TRBJ2-7; CDR3: CASHEAASYEQYF; DNA: TGTGCCAGCCACGAGGCGGCCTCCTACGAGCAGTACTTC
V: TRBV10-2; D: TRBD1; size: -; J: TRBJ2-2; CDR3: CASSVKRQGGAGELFF; DNA: TGCGCCAGCAGTGTAAAGAGACAGGGGGGAGCCGGGGAGCTGTTTTTT
V: TRBV4-2; D: -; size: -; J: TRBJ2-7; CDR3: CASSQDPRAEDEQYF; DNA: TGTGCCAGCAGCCAAGATCCCAGGGCCGAGGACGAGCAGTACTTC
V: TRBV30; D: -; size: -; J: TRBJ1-2; CDR3: CAWSVQKSNYGYTF; DNA: TGTGCCTGGAGTGTGCAGAAATCTAACTATGGCTACACCTTC
V: TRBV3-1/TRBV3-2; D: TRBD1; size: once; J: TRBJ2-1; CDR3: CASSHFSRQGAWNEQFF; DNA: TGTGCCAGCAGCCATTTCAGCCGACAGGGGGCATGGAATGAGCAGTTCTTC
V: TRBV5-5; D: -; size: -; J: TRBJ2-4; CDR3: CASSPWGNPGGNIQYF; DNA: TGTGCCAGCAGCCCCTGGGGCAACCCTGGTGGAAACATTCAGTACTTC
V: TRBV28; D: -; size: -; J: TRBJ1-5; CDR3: CASSLPAGYNQPQHF; DNA: TGTGCCAGCAGTTTACCGGCCGGGTACAATCAGCCCCAGCATTTT
V: TRBV6-5; D: -; size: -; J: TRBJ2-2; CDR3: CASSQQGPGELFF; DNA: TGTGCCAGCAGTCAACAGGGACCGGGGGAGCTGTTTTTT
V: TRBV7-2; D: -; size: few; J: TRBJ1-4; CDR3: CASSWGGADEKLFF; DNA: TGTGCCAGCAGCTGGGGAGGGGCTGATGAAAAACTGTTTTTT
V: TRBV4-2; D: TRBD1; size: few; J: TRBJ1-2; CDR3: CASSQETPSGGQSYYGYTF; DNA: TGTGCCAGCAGCCAAGAGACCCCCTCAGGGGGACAATCGTACTATGGCTACACCTTC
V: TRBV19; D: -; size: -; J: TRBJ1-5; CDR3: CASTKGVVDQPQHF; DNA: TGTGCCAGTACCAAGGGGGTGGTCGATCAGCCCCAGCATTTT
V: TRBV5-4; D: -; size: few; J: TRBJ1-2; CDR3: CASSSQGGSYGYTF; DNA: TGTGCCAGCAGCTCCCAGGGAGGTAGTTATGGCTACACCTTC
V: TRBV4-2; D: TRBD1; size: -; J: TRBJ1-3; CDR3: CASSRQYRGQTGNTIYF; DNA: TGTGCCAGCAGCCGTCAGTACAGGGGGCAAACGGGAAACACCATATATTTT
V: TRBV4-3; D: -; size: few; J: TRBJ1-3; CDR3: CASSRYSSGNTIYF; DNA: TGCGCCAGCAGCCGATACAGCTCTGGAAACACCATATATTTT
V: TRBV30; D: -; size: few; J: TRBJ2-7; CDR3: CAWSSGAYEQYF; DNA: TGTGCCTGGAGTTCCGGGGCCTACGAGCAGTACTTC
V: TRBV5-1; D: -; size: -; J: TRBJ1-1; CDR3: CASSLQDNTEAFF; DNA: TGCGCCAGCAGCTTACAGGACAACACTGAAGCTTTCTTT
V: TRBV27; D: -; size: -; J: TRBJ1-5; CDR3: CASSLSIPLAGQPQHF; DNA: TGTGCCAGCAGTTTATCGATTCCCCTTGCGGGGCAGCCCCAGCATTTT
V: TRBV20-1; D: -; size: few; J: TRBJ1-2; CDR3: CSGSQGYGYTF; DNA: TGCAGTGGATCGCAGGGGTATGGCTACACCTTC
V: TRBV5-6; D: TRBD1; size: once; J: TRBJ1-5; CDR3: CASSLFQGQGNQPQHF; DNA: TGTGCCAGCAGCTTGTTTCAAGGACAGGGGAATCAGCCCCAGCATTTT
V: TRBV27; D: -; size: -; J: TRBJ1-1; CDR3: CASSLSKNTEAFF; DNA: TGTGCCAGCAGTTTATCTAAGAACACTGAAGCTTTCTTT
V: TRBV18; D: -; size: -; J: TRBJ1-1; CDR3: CASSLGLGTEAFF; DNA: TGTGCCAGCTCCCTGGGACTGGGGACTGAAGCTTTCTTT
V: TRBV28; D: TRBD1; size: -; J: TRBJ2-7; CDR3: CASSRTGVGWAYEQYF; DNA: TGTGCCAGCAGTAGAACAGGGGTGGGGTGGGCCTACGAGCAGTACTTC